This T cell receptor (beta chain) was recorded in a study of shared clonotypes between healthy human individuals. About the research overall: A donor's plate count was three for CD4 naive and three for CD4 memory; CD8 naive had two and CD8 memory one.

Comments on this clone: Its antigen is not known.

Study results and limitations: Naive subsets generally exceeded memory subsets in estimated richness.

TCRdb keeps only in-frame clones here, not all; method: immunoSEQ multiplex PCR. The sample yields some 690,000 clones, less than 95% seen once. CD8 memory merged CD45RO+ cells and CCR7-negative CD45RA+ TemRA cells into one population. CDR1 and CDR2 (germline): SEHNR, FQNEAQ (reference sequence). The CDR3 totals 16 residues. Trimming took 4 bases from V and 1 from J; bases not matched to a gene: 6. This sequence originates from a man younger than 30 in good health. Some clones in this sample may be carry-over from other donors' samples. Input material: memory CD8+ T cells from PBMCs. Subset noted: CD45RO+ cells pooled with CCR7-negative TemRA cells. The V call is TRBV7-9, the J call TRBJ2-1; 8 bases are shared with TRBD2. The CDR3 here is CASSSVTGGSYNEQFF. The CDR3 nucleotides read TGTGCCAGCAGCTCCGTAACGGGAGGGTCCTACAATGAGCAGTTCTTC.